This T cell receptor (beta chain) was identified in a study of T cell clonality in common variable immunodeficiency. This clone was observed many times. Its antigen is currently unknown. With a much larger clone just one base away, this may be a read error. The read stops 3 residues short of the end of the CDR3; the missing end is completed from the germline J gene. In the same sample, other DNA sequences code for this CDR3. Data came from immunoSEQ multiplex PCR; TCRdb stores just in-frame clones and leaves some out. The sample lists more than 65,000 clones, none appearing once, the ten largest making up approximately 0.84%. Donors gave roughly 4.5 to 9 ml heparinized peripheral whole blood. Findings and limits, study-wide: Compared with controls, CVID subjects had fewer shared TCRbeta clones. CVID subjects had higher TCRbeta clonality than healthy controls, most marked in about a third.

V trimming: 6 bases; J trimming: 0 bases; junction bases outside the gene matches: 1. The CDR3 consists of 13 residues. Germline V gene lookup returns CDR1 DFQATT and CDR2 SNEGSKA (reference sequence). Input material: peripheral blood mononuclear cells. The receptor's source is a person aged 18 to 75 in good health. The V call is TRBV20-1, the J call TRBJ2-7, with 11 nucleotides matching TRBD2. CDR3 sequence reads: CSAGTSGSYEQYF. The part of the CDR3 DNA that was read is TGCAGTGCCGGGACTAGCGGCTCCTACGAG.